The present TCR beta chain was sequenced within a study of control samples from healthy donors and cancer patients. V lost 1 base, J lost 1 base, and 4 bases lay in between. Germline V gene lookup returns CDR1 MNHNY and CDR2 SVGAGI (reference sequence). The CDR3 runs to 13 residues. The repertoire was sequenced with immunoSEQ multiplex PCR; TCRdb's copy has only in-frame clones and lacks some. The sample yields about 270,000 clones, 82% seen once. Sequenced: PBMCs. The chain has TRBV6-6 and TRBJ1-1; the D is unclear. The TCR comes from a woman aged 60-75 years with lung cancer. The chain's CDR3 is CASSYFGNTEAFF. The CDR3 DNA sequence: TGTGCCAGCAGTTACTTCGGGAACACTGAAGCTTTCTTT.